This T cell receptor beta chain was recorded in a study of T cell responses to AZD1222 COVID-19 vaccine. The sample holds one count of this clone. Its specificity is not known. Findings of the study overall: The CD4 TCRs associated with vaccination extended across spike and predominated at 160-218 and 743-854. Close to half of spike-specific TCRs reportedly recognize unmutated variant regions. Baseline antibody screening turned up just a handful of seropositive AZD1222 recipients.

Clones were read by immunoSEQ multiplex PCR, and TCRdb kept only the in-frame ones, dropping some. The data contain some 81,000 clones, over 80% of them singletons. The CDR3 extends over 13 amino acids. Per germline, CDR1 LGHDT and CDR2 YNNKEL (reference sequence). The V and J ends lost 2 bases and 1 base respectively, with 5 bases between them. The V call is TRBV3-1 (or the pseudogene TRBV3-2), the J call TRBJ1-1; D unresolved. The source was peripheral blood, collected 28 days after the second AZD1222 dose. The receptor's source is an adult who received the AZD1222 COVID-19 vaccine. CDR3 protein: CASSQLENTEAFF. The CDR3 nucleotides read TGTGCCAGCAGCCAACTGGAGAACACTGAAGCTTTCTTT.